Below, 27 T cell receptor beta chains from the same sample are listed, as sequenced in a study of cytomegalovirus exposure and HLA in healthy donors. The PCR contained 60 Vbeta and 13 Jbeta primers. Assay: immunoSEQ multiplex PCR; the TCRdb copy retains only in-frame clones and omits some. The table records more than 110,000 clones, approximately 84% of them present only once. The specimen sequenced was PBMCs. These receptors were obtained from a man aged 25 to 40 in good health and CMV-seropositive.

This chain connects TRBV5-1 to TRBJ2-1; 9 bases are shared with TRBD2. The CDR3 has 16 amino acids. CDR1 and CDR2 from the germline V gene are SGHRS and YFSETQ. Trimming took 4 bases from V and 2 from J; bases not matched to a gene: 7. CDR3 in DNA: TGCGCCAGCAGCCGCACCCCTAGCGGGACCTACAATGAGCAGTTCTTC. Residues: CASSRTPSGTYNEQFF.

The gene calls are TRBV18 and TRBJ1-1, with D hard to call. The germline V gene has CDR1 KGHSH and CDR2 LQKENI. The CDR3 extends over 14 amino acids. V lost 8 bases, J lost 7 bases, and 20 bases lay in between. The CDR3, as DNA: TGTGCCAGCCTCAGGACGGGGAACAAGGGTGAAGCTTTCTTT. It translates to CASLRTGNKGEAFF.

This chain links TRBV5-4 with TRBJ1-2; TRBD1 aligns across 9 bases. Per the germline V gene, CDR1 is SGHNT and CDR2 is YYREEE (reference sequence). V trimming: 3 bases; J trimming: 8 bases; junction bases outside the gene matches: 11. This CDR3 region has 15 residues. CDR3 loop: CASSSLLGQGRGYTF. The DNA of the CDR3 is TGTGCCAGCAGCTCTCTTTTGGGACAGGGTCGGGGCTACACCTTC. The whole variable domain, filled in from reference TRBV5-4 and TRBJ1-2, reads ETGVTQSPTHLIKTRGQQVTLRCSSQSGHNTVSWYQQALGQGPQFIFQYYREEENGRGNFPPRFSGLQFPNYSSELNVNALELDDSALYLCASSSLLGQGRGYTFGSGTRLTVV.

The CDR3 loop reads CASSLTSSDTQYF. CDR3 sequence (DNA): TGCGCCAGCAGCTTGACTAGCTCAGATACGCAGTATTTT. V is TRBV5-1 and J is TRBJ2-3; D is possibly TRBD2 (6 bases). Germline V lookup: CDR1 SGHRS, CDR2 YFSETQ. Between the trimmed V and J ends, which lost 1 base and 4 bases, there was a span of 7 bases. This CDR3 has 13 amino acids. Supplemented by reference TRBV5-1 and TRBJ2-3, the full variable domain reads KAGVTQTPRYLIKTRGQQVTLSCSPISGHRSVSWYQQTPGQGLQFLFEYFSETQRNKGNFPGRFSGRQFSNSRSEMNVSTLELGDSALYLCASSLTSSDTQYFGPGTRLTVL.

This clone was seen just once. The V gene is TRBV10-2, the J gene TRBJ1-4, with 12 nucleotides matching TRBD1. Germline trimming cut 6 bases from V and 6 bases from J; bases unmatched to any gene: 2. Germline loops: CDR1 WSHSY, CDR2 SAAADI. CDR3 length equals 14 residues. CDR3 in DNA: TGCGCCAGCAGGGGGACAGGGGGCTATGAAAAACTGTTTTTT. Translation: CASRGTGGYEKLFF.

Details on this clone: Other DNA sequences in this specimen translate into the identical CDR3. The chain has TRBV18 and TRBJ1-4; D is perhaps TRBD1 (6 bases). V was shortened by 6 bases and J by 8 bases, with 10 bases between the two germline ends. Germline V lookup: CDR1 KGHSH, CDR2 LQKENI. This CDR3 region has 12 residues. CDR3 loop: CASSPDREKLFF. The CDR3 DNA follows: TGTGCCAGCTCGCCAGACAGGGAAAAACTGTTTTTT.

About this clone: The sample has other DNA sequences that encode this CDR3 too. V and J are TRBV6-5 and TRBJ2-3; TRBD2 matches at 12 bases. Per the germline V gene, CDR1 is MNHEY and CDR2 is SVGAGI. This CDR3 is built from 16 residues. Trimming took 4 bases from V and 2 from J; bases not matched to a gene: 4. Here the CDR3 DNA reads TGTGCCAGCAGTTCCGGACTAGCGGGGAACACAGATACGCAGTATTTT. Protein sequence: CASSSGLAGNTDTQYF.

This chain connects TRBV6-1 to TRBJ2-7, with D unresolved. V lost 2 bases and J 0 bases, leaving 8 bases between the germline ends. In germline, CDR1 is MNHNS, CDR2 SASEGT. The CDR3 extends over 14 amino acids. CDR3 bases: TGTGCCAGCAGTGAATTCGCGGCCTCCTACGAGCAGTACTTC. It codes for CASSEFAASYEQYF.

This rearrangement joins TRBV28 to TRBJ2-7, with D perhaps TRBD2 (6 bases). Germline CDR1 is MDHEN and CDR2 is SYDVKM. The CDR3 has 16 amino acids. Trimming cost V 2 bases and J 1 base, with 15 bases left between them. CDR3 bases: TGTGCCAGCAGTTTACTTTCCGGGACTTCGTCCTACGAGCAGTACTTC. Translation gives CASSLLSGTSSYEQYF.

The chain recombines TRBV2 with TRBJ1-6; 7 bases line up with TRBD1. CDR1 is SNHLY, CDR2 FYNNEI, per germline. CDR3 size: 19 residues. Losses at the gene ends were 6 bases for V and 0 bases for J; bases not matched to a gene: 14. CDR3: CASRRDRRTGISYNSPLHF. Here the CDR3 DNA reads TGTGCCAGCAGGCGCGATAGGCGGACAGGCATCTCCTATAATTCACCCCTCCACTTT.

The chain couples TRBV28 to TRBJ2-1; 10 nucleotides match TRBD2. With 2 bases clipped from V and 5 bases from J, the junction kept 6 bases outside the gene matches. CDR1 and CDR2 from the germline V gene are MDHEN and SYDVKM. The CDR3 extends over 16 amino acids. This CDR3 reads CASSLGASGGHNEQFF. CDR3 DNA sequence: TGTGCCAGCAGTTTAGGGGCTAGCGGGGGCCACAATGAGCAGTTCTTC.

DNA of the CDR3: TGTGCCAGCAGCTTAGGCGGAGGGCAGGGGGGTGGTACTGAAGCTTTCTTT. This sequence encodes CASSLGGGQGGGTEAFF. The chain carries TRBV7-8 and TRBJ1-1; 7 bases are a match to TRBD1. V gave up 1 base and J gave up 5 bases; unmatched junction bases: 13. The CDR3 is 17 amino acids. Germline V gene lookup returns CDR1 SGHVS and CDR2 FQNEAQ.

The chain couples TRBV19 to TRBJ2-2; 7 positions match TRBD1. CDR3 length: 18 amino acids. Per the germline V gene, CDR1 is LNHDA and CDR2 is SQIVND (reference sequence). V gave up 8 bases and J gave up 1 base; unmatched junction bases: 16. CDR3 sequence: CASGPGQLNLGNTGELFF. CDR3 sequence (DNA): TGTGCCAGTGGGCCGGGACAGCTCAATTTGGGGAACACCGGGGAGCTGTTTTTT. Using reference TRBV19 and TRBJ2-2 for the parts outside the CDR3, the full variable domain is DGGITQSPKYLFRKEGQNVTLSCEQNLNHDAMYWYRQDPGQGLRLIYYSQIVNDFQKGDIAEGYSVSREKKESFPLTVTSAQKNPTAFYLCASGPGQLNLGNTGELFFGEGSRLTVL.

The chain couples TRBV30 to TRBJ1-3, with no clear D. The CDR3 contains 12 residues. CDR1 GTSNPN and CDR2 SVGIG come from the germline V gene (reference sequence). Trimming pared 4 bases from V and 8 bases from J, leaving 12 bases between. In DNA, the CDR3 is TGTGCCTGGATTCAGGAGGCGGACACCATATATTTT. This encodes CAWIQEADTIYF.

This clone has just one count. The sample holds other DNA sequences that translate to the same CDR3. J is TRBJ2-7 and V is TRBV18, with 9 bases lining up with TRBD1. The ends lost 3 bases at V and 4 bases at J; junction bases unmatched: 4. The CDR3 has 14 amino acids. CDR1 is KGHSH and CDR2 is LQKENI in the germline V gene. CDR3: CASSPGTGSYEQYF. DNA for the CDR3: TGTGCCAGCTCACCCGGGACAGGGAGTTACGAGCAGTACTTC.

V and J are TRBV7-9 and TRBJ1-2, with a weak D call TRBD1 (5 bases). V was shortened by 3 bases and J by 4 bases, with 12 bases between the two germline ends. The CDR3 contains 14 residues. Germline V gene data show CDR1 as SEHNR and CDR2 as FQNEAQ (reference sequence). CDR3 DNA: TGTGCCAGCAGCTTTCAGGACATAGTCTATGGCTACACCTTC. This sequence encodes CASSFQDIVYGYTF.

This clone was counted only a few times. The chain has TRBV5-6 and TRBJ1-1; TRBD1 matches at 8 bases. Germline values: CDR1 SGHDT, CDR2 YYEEEE. V was clipped by 4 bases and J by 4 bases; unmatched bases: 3. The CDR3 spans 13 residues. Here the CDR3 reads CASSPGGRTEAFF. The CDR3 DNA reads as TGTGCCAGCAGCCCAGGGGGCCGCACTGAAGCTTTCTTT. Full variable domain (outside the CDR3, taken from reference TRBV5-6 and TRBJ1-1): DAGVTQSPTHLIKTRGQQVTLRCSPKSGHDTVSWYQQALGQGPQFIFQYYEEEERQRGNFPDRFSGHQFPNYSSELNVNALLLGDSALYLCASSPGGRTEAFFGQGTRLTVV.

The chain has TRBV28 and TRBJ1-1; the match to TRBD1 covers 9 bases. CDR1 and CDR2 (germline): MDHEN, SYDVKM. CDR3 length: 15 residues. Losses at the gene ends were 5 bases for V and 1 base for J; bases not matched to a gene: 5. The CDR3 spells CASSEQGARNTEAFF. In nucleotides, the CDR3 is TGTGCCAGCAGTGAACAGGGGGCTAGGAACACTGAAGCTTTCTTT.

This chain joins TRBV19 and TRBJ2-7, with D perhaps matching TRBD2 (6 bases). CDR1 is LNHDA, CDR2 SQIVND, per germline (reference sequence). The CDR3 covers 14 residues. Trimming pared 5 bases from V and 6 bases from J, leaving 17 bases between. CDR3 DNA sequence: TGTGCCAGTAGTCGTTCCCCGGGAGTCGCCGAGCAGTACTTC. It translates to CASSRSPGVAEQYF.

The V and J genes are TRBV5-8 and TRBJ2-5; 8 bases line up with TRBD2. The ends lost 2 bases at V and 5 bases at J; junction bases unmatched: 11. The CDR3 loop spans 16 amino acids. The germline V gene encodes CDR1 SGHTS and CDR2 YDEGEE. CDR3 bases: TGTGCCAGCAGCTTTCCCCCCGCGGGGGGCGTGGAGACCCAGTACTTC. This translates into CASSFPPAGGVETQYF.

This clone has more than one count but fewer than ten. The J gene is TRBJ1-1, the V gene TRBV4-2; D may be TRBD1 (5 bases). V lost 0 bases to trimming and J lost 5 bases, with 10 bases between them. Germline CDR1 and CDR2: LGHNA and YNFKEQ. The CDR3 is 14 amino acids. This CDR3 is CASSQDQGRTEAFF. The CDR3 region has the DNA TGTGCCAGCAGCCAAGATCAGGGTCGGACTGAAGCTTTCTTT.

There are a few counts of this clone. The chain uses TRBV7-8 and TRBJ1-1; D unresolved. Trimming took off 1 base at V and 2 bases at J, with 8 bases between the two ends. The CDR3 spans 14 residues. The germline CDR1 and CDR2 sequences are SGHVS and FQNEAQ. CDR3 DNA: TGTGCCAGCAGCTTAGTTAGCCGAAACACTGAAGCTTTCTTT. It is translated as CASSLVSRNTEAFF.

The chain combines TRBV9 with TRBJ1-6; possibly TRBD1 for D (5 bases). The V and J ends lost 4 bases and 7 bases respectively, with 18 bases between them. Per the germline V gene, CDR1 is SGDLS and CDR2 is YYNGEE. The CDR3 runs 16 residues. CDR3 coding DNA: TGTGCCAGCAGCCTAGACGGGGGACCGATAAATTCACCCCTCCACTTT. Its translation: CASSLDGGPINSPLHF.

CDR3 sequence reads: CASSLIGRETQYF. DNA for the CDR3: TGTGCCAGCAGCTTAATCGGGAGGGAGACCCAGTACTTC. The V and J genes are TRBV11-2 and TRBJ2-5; 7 positions match TRBD2. The CDR3 totals 13 residues. From germline, CDR1 is SGHAT and CDR2 FQNNGV. The junction had 2 bases not matched to a gene; V was cut back by 2 bases and J by 5 bases.

The chain carries TRBV27 and TRBJ2-5; maybe TRBD1 (6 bases). The J call may be wrong; the DNA end is better matched by TRBJ2-7. Germline loops: CDR1 MNHEY, CDR2 SMNVEV (reference sequence). This CDR3 is built from 15 residues. Here the CDR3 reads CASSFRGQSSYEQYF. In DNA, the CDR3 is TGTGCCAGCAGCTTCAGGGGTCAAAGCTCCTACGAGCAGTACTTC.

This clone occurred once. The chain uses TRBV28 and TRBJ2-7; perhaps TRBD1 as D (5 bases). V shed 3 bases and J shed 2 bases, with 20 bases lying between them. The CDR3 loop spans 17 amino acids. Germline CDR1 MDHEN, CDR2 SYDVKM. The CDR3 region has the DNA TGTGCCAGCAGTTTTGAATCCCCAACAGGCACGACCTACGAGCAGTACTTC. Protein: CASSFESPTGTTYEQYF.

The CDR3 spells CASSLRRAATTDTQYF. Here the CDR3 DNA reads TGTGCCAGCAGCCTAAGGAGGGCGGCTACCACAGATACGCAGTATTTT. The rearrangement uses TRBV6-6 and TRBJ2-3, with TRBD2 as a possible D gene (6 bases). This CDR3 comprises 16 residues. Germline loops: CDR1 MNHNY, CDR2 SVGAGI (reference sequence). V dropped 6 bases and J dropped 2 bases, with 18 bases sitting between them.